The rows below give T cell receptor beta chains drawn from one sample of a study of cytomegalovirus exposure and HLA in healthy donors. The protocol was immunoSEQ multiplex PCR, while the TCRdb copy is restricted to in-frame clones and leaves out a portion. Seen here are 95,000 to 150,000 clones, approximately 72% observed once, and the top ten hold approximately 30%. Sequenced sample: PBMCs. These receptors all come from a man aged 60 to 75 in good health and CMV-seropositive. Each CDR3 is given with its conserved first and last residue. D genes are given only for firm matches. Expanded clones get a size class; other rows say once, few or many, or leave the size out.

size	V	J	D	DNA	CDR3
NA	TRBV10-3	TRBJ2-7	NA	TGTGCCATCAGTGAGTCGACCAGGGGCGACGAGCAGTACTTC	CAISESTRGDEQYF
few	TRBV19	TRBJ2-7	TRBD1	TGTGCCAGTGGCGGGACAGGGCCCTACGAGCAGTACTTC	CASGGTGPYEQYF
NA	TRBV5-8	TRBJ1-6	NA	TGTGCCAGCGCCCCCGAGGTAAGTAGAAGGGGGAGGGATAATTCACCCCTCCACTTT	CASAPEVSRRGRDNSPLHF
few	TRBV11-1	TRBJ2-7	NA	TGTGCCAGCAGCTTGGCGGCTAGCGAGAAATACGAGCAGTACTTC	CASSLAASEKYEQYF
few	TRBV2	TRBJ1-1	NA	TGTGCCAGCAGCGTAATAACAGGGATGACTGAAGCTTTCTTT	CASSVITGMTEAFF
NA	TRBV5-5	TRBJ2-3	NA	TGTGCCAGCAGCTACACCGCCGCAGATACGCAGTATTTT	CASSYTAADTQYF
NA	TRBV2	TRBJ2-1	TRBD2	TGTGCCAGCAGTGTAGCGGGAGGGACCTACAATGAGCAGTTCTTC	CASSVAGGTYNEQFF
NA	TRBV7-3	TRBJ2-2	NA	TGTGCCAGCAGCAAGCCGGGCGGGGCAAACACCGGGGAGCTGTTTTTT	CASSKPGGANTGELFF
NA	TRBV5-3	TRBJ1-5	NA	TGTGCCAGAAGCTTGGCTAGGGGCCCAGGCAATCAGCCCCAGCATTTT	CARSLARGPGNQPQHF
NA	TRBV5-1	TRBJ1-2	TRBD1	TGCGCCAGCACCGACAGGGGACAAGGTGGCTACACCTTC	CASTDRGQGGYTF
NA	TRBV18	TRBJ2-5	TRBD1	TGTGCCAGCTCACCACCTCGACAGGGTTTGGGGGAGACCCAGTACTTC	CASSPPRQGLGETQYF
NA	TRBV5-5	TRBJ1-5	NA	TGTGCCAGCAGCCGAATACAGGGTAGCAACAATCAGCCCCAGCATTTT	CASSRIQGSNNQPQHF
NA	TRBV28	TRBJ1-1	TRBD1	TGTGCCAGTTGGACAGGGGGGGACACTGAAGCTTTCTTT	CASWTGGDTEAFF
once	TRBV27	TRBJ1-2	TRBD1	TGTGCCAGCAGTTTCGACAGGGGGACGTATGGCTACACCTTC	CASSFDRGTYGYTF
NA	TRBV4-1	TRBJ2-1	TRBD1	TGCGCCAGCAGCCAACCCCGGACAGGGCTTGGACAGTTCTTC	CASSQPRTGLGQFF
NA	TRBV7-3	TRBJ2-2	NA	TGTGCCAGCAGCTTAACGGGCAGTGGAACCGGGGAGCTGTTTTTT	CASSLTGSGTGELFF
NA	TRBV7-9	TRBJ2-3	TRBD2	TGTGCCAGCAGGGGGCGGACTAGCGGCCTTCTGGATACGCAGTATTTT	CASRGRTSGLLDTQYF
few	TRBV11-2	TRBJ1-1	TRBD1	TGTGCCAGCAGCCCACAGGGGGCTGAAGCTTTCTTT	CASSPQGAEAFF
NA	TRBV7-9	TRBJ2-5	NA	TGTGCCAGCAGCTCCTATACCCAAGAGACCCAGTACTTC	CASSSYTQETQYF
NA	TRBV7-2	TRBJ1-5	TRBD1	TGTGCCAGCAGCTTATCCCGACAGGGGTATCAGCCCCAGCATTTT	CASSLSRQGYQPQHF
NA	TRBV6-1	TRBJ1-2	NA	TGTGCCAGCAGTGAACAGGGTGACTATGGCTACACCTTC	CASSEQGDYGYTF
NA	TRBV5-1	TRBJ1-2	NA	TGCGCCAGCAGCTTTGGAGCGAACTATGGCTACACCTTC	CASSFGANYGYTF
NA	TRBV5-1	TRBJ2-7	NA	TGCGCCAGCAGCCCTAGGACGAGCGGATACGAGCAGTACTTC	CASSPRTSGYEQYF
NA	TRBV10-3	TRBJ1-1	NA	TGTGCCATCAGTGAGTCAAAGGCAGGGGACCATGAAGCTTTCTTT	CAISESKAGDHEAFF
NA	TRBV7-3	TRBJ2-3	TRBD1	TGTGCCAGCAGCTACAGGGGGCCGGGGATTCATACGCAGTATTTT	CASSYRGPGIHTQYF